This is a list of T cell receptor beta chains from one sample in a study of beta chain features in type 1 diabetes. Method: immunoSEQ multiplex PCR; TCRdb's copy keeps in-frame clones and lacks some. This table has around 340,000 clones, roughly 8% appearing once. Specimen: central memory CD4+ T cells from blood. The receptor source for this set is a woman aged 18-35 years in good health. The CDR3 runs from the conserved cysteine through the conserved F or W. The order of the fields is CDR3 DNA, CDR3 protein, V gene, J gene, clone size, D gene. D genes are given only for firm matches. Clone size is stated in some rows and not others, as once, few, many or a class when expanded.

TGCGCCAGCAGCCAAGGAGAGGATACGCAGTATTTT	CASSQGEDTQYF	TRBV4-1	TRBJ2-3	-	-
TGTGCCAGCAGTGAAGACAGGGGGCTGAACATTCAGTACTTC	CASSEDRGLNIQYF	TRBV2	TRBJ2-4	-	TRBD1
TGTGCCAGCAGCTTTAGCGGGACGGCACCCGGGGAGCTGTTTTTT	CASSFSGTAPGELFF	TRBV7-2	TRBJ2-2	-	TRBD2
TGTGCCAGCAGGCCCGGGACAGGGTCTTATAGCAATCAGCCCCAGCATTTT	CASRPGTGSYSNQPQHF	TRBV2	TRBJ1-5	few	TRBD1
TGTGCCAGCAGCCAGGGGGTTAATCAGCCCCAGCATTTT	CASSQGVNQPQHF	TRBV7-2	TRBJ1-5	few	TRBD1
TGTGCCAGCAGCCAAGATGGGACCGCGTCTCAGCCCCAGCATTTT	CASSQDGTASQPQHF	TRBV4-2	TRBJ1-5	few	-
TGTGCCAGCAGTTACACGGGAGATACGCAGTATTTT	CASSYTGDTQYF	TRBV7-3	TRBJ2-3	-	-
TGTGCCAGCAGCCGGGGAAGCGGTAATGAAAAACTGTTTTTT	CASSRGSGNEKLFF	TRBV7-9	TRBJ1-4	few	-
TGCGCCAGCAGCCCCGGGACAGGCCAGCTAAAGGTCTTT	CASSPGTGQLKVF	TRBV5-1	TRBJ1-1	few	TRBD1
TGTGCCATCAGGGGATCAACGGGACGTAGCTACACTGAGCAGTTCTTC	CAIRGSTGRSYTEQFF	TRBV10-3	TRBJ2-1	-	-
TGTGCCAGCAGCTTTTGGCAGGGGTTTAGGGTGGATACGCAGTATTTT	CASSFWQGFRVDTQYF	TRBV7-2	TRBJ2-3	-	-
TGTGCCAGCAGCGACAGTGCCCTGAATGAAAAACTGTTTTTT	CASSDSALNEKLFF	TRBV9	TRBJ1-4	few	-
TGTGCCAGCAGCCAGACTAGCGGGAACTACGAGCAGTACTTC	CASSQTSGNYEQYF	TRBV4-2	TRBJ2-7	few	TRBD2
TGTGCCAGCAGCACCCTCGCGAAGGAGCAGTTCTTC	CASSTLAKEQFF	TRBV9	TRBJ2-1	many	-
TGTGCCAGCAGCCTGGGACAGCCTCGGGAAGAGCAGTTCTTC	CASSLGQPREEQFF	TRBV5-8	TRBJ2-1	-	TRBD1
TGTGCCAGCAGCTTGGCGAGGGCCACGAATGAGCAGTTCTTC	CASSLARATNEQFF	TRBV5-4	TRBJ2-1	-	-
TGCAGTGCCGTTAAGGCGGAGACCCAGTACTTC	CSAVKAETQYF	TRBV20-1	TRBJ2-5	-	-
TGTGCCAGTAGTAAGGGGAGAACAGATACGCAGTATTTT	CASSKGRTDTQYF	TRBV19	TRBJ2-3	few	-
TGTGCCAGCAGCCCCCGGGGAACCTACAATGAGCAGTTCTTC	CASSPRGTYNEQFF	TRBV11-2	TRBJ2-1	-	-
TGTGCCAGCAGTTTGGGCTGGGGGGGCATTCAGTACTTC	CASSLGWGGIQYF	TRBV27	TRBJ2-4	-	TRBD2
TGCGCCAGCAGCTTGGATCAGAGCTACAATGAGCAGTTCTTC	CASSLDQSYNEQFF	TRBV5-1	TRBJ2-1	-	-
TGCAGCGTTGAGGGCAGGGGCCTAAACTATGGCTACACCTTC	CSVEGRGLNYGYTF	TRBV29-1	TRBJ1-2	few	-
TGTGCCAGCAGCTTAACGATAGTCAGTGAGCAGTTCTTC	CASSLTIVSEQFF	TRBV7-3	TRBJ2-1	many	-
TGCGCCAGCAGCCCAGGACAGGGGGCAGATACGCAGTATTTT	CASSPGQGADTQYF	TRBV4-3	TRBJ2-3	medium-sized	TRBD1
TGTGCCAGCAGCTCTGGACAGAATCAGCCCCAGCATTTT	CASSSGQNQPQHF	TRBV7-9	TRBJ1-5	-	-
TGTGCCAGCAGCTCGGGGGACGGCACCTACGAGCAGTACTTC	CASSSGDGTYEQYF	TRBV7-9	TRBJ2-7	-	-
TGCGCCAGCAGCTTGGCCTCCCCGTACAATGAGCAGTTCTTC	CASSLASPYNEQFF	TRBV5-1	TRBJ2-1	-	-
TGTGCCAGCAGTTACAAGGGACAGGGTATGAATGAGCAGTTCTTC	CASSYKGQGMNEQFF	TRBV6-5	TRBJ2-1	many	TRBD1
TGTGCCAGCAGTGATCATCTCACGCAGTATTTT	CASSDHLTQYF	TRBV2	TRBJ2-3	-	-
TGTGCCAGCAGAGAGATTCCTAGACAGGGAGGAAGCAATGAGCAGTTCTTC	CASREIPRQGGSNEQFF	TRBV2	TRBJ2-1	many	-
TGCAGTGCTTGGACAGGTTCCGAGCAGTACTTC	CSAWTGSEQYF	TRBV20-1	TRBJ2-7	few	TRBD1
TGTGCCACCAGCAGGGATGGACTAGCGGGAATCTCTGGGGCCAACGTCCTGACTTTC	CATSRDGLAGISGANVLTF	TRBV15	TRBJ2-6	-	TRBD2
TGCAGCGTTGAAGGCAGGCGCAATGAGCAGTTCTTC	CSVEGRRNEQFF	TRBV29-1	TRBJ2-1	many	-
TGTGCCAGCAGCTTAGACGGAAGCAATCAGCCCCAGCATTTT	CASSLDGSNQPQHF	TRBV7-2	TRBJ1-5	many	-
TGTGCCAGTCAACGGGAGGTAAAGACCCAGTACTTC	CASQREVKTQYF	TRBV2	TRBJ2-5	many	TRBD2
TGTGCCATCAGTGAGGTTGGGGGATCTGAAGCTTTCTTT	CAISEVGGSEAFF	TRBV10-3	TRBJ1-1	-	-
TGTGCCAGCAGAACCGACGGAGCCGGGGAGCTGTTTTTT	CASRTDGAGELFF	TRBV2	TRBJ2-2	-	-
TGCGCCAGCAGCCTAGAGCAAGGGGCGAACACCGGGGAGCTGTTTTTT	CASSLEQGANTGELFF	TRBV4-1	TRBJ2-2	once	-
TGTGCCAGCAGCTTTCTTAAACTTGGCGAGCAGTACTTC	CASSFLKLGEQYF	TRBV7-2	TRBJ2-7	few	-
TGCAGCGTTCGTCACGGGGGGGATAGCAATCAGCCCCAGCATTTT	CSVRHGGDSNQPQHF	TRBV29-1	TRBJ1-5	-	-
TGTGCCAGCACAGGATCCAACACAGATACGCAGTATTTT	CASTGSNTDTQYF	TRBV28	TRBJ2-3	-	-
TGTGCCATCAGTGAGTCGTTCCCCGCTCCACCTGACACCGGGGAGCTGTTTTTT	CAISESFPAPPDTGELFF	TRBV10-3	TRBJ2-2	-	-
TGTGCCAGCAGACAGGGCGATCAGCCCCAGCATTTT	CASRQGDQPQHF	TRBV28	TRBJ1-5	few	-
TGTGCCAGCAGCTTTGGACCGCGGGAGGGCCTAAATACGCAGTATTTT	CASSFGPREGLNTQYF	TRBV7-8	TRBJ2-3	few	TRBD2
TGTGCCAGCAGCCAAGGGTGGATGATAGCCAAAAACATTCAGTACTTC	CASSQGWMIAKNIQYF	TRBV5-5	TRBJ2-4	-	-
TGCGCCAGCAGCTTACGCCCAGGGGGGGCTATGGGCCATAATGAGCAGTTCTTC	CASSLRPGGAMGHNEQFF	TRBV5-1	TRBJ2-1	few	-
TGTGCCAGCAGCTTGAACCCAGGGAAAGACGGCTACACCTTC	CASSLNPGKDGYTF	TRBV5-8	TRBJ1-2	many	-
TGTGCCAGCAGTCCCCGTTGGGCAGGGGGCCAGGAAAAACTGTTTTTT	CASSPRWAGGQEKLFF	TRBV27	TRBJ1-4	-	TRBD1
TGCGCCAGCAGCTTGTGGGTGGGACAAGAGACCCAGTACTTC	CASSLWVGQETQYF	TRBV5-1	TRBJ2-5	-	-
TGTGCCAGCAGCTTAGGCTTCAGTGAGCAGTTCTTC	CASSLGFSEQFF	TRBV7-8	TRBJ2-1	few	-
TGTGCCAGCAGTGAAGTCAGAAACACCGGGGAGCTGTTTTTT	CASSEVRNTGELFF	TRBV2	TRBJ2-2	-	-
TGTGCCAGCAGTTTGTCTAGAACGCCCAACACCGGGGAGCTGTTTTTT	CASSLSRTPNTGELFF	TRBV28	TRBJ2-2	many	-